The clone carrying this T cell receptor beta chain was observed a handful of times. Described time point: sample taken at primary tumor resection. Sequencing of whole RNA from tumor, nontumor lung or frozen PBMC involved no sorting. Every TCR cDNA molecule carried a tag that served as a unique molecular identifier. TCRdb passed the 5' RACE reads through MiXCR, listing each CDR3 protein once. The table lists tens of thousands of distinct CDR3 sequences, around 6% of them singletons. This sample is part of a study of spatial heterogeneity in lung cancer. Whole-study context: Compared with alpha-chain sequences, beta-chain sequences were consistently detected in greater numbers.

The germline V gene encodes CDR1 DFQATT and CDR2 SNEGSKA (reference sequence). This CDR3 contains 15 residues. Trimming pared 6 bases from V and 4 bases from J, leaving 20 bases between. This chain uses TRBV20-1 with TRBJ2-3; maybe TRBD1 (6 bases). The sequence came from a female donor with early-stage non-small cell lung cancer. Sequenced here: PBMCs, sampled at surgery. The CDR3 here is CSALSARGPADTQYF. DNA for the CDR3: TGCAGTGCCCTCTCGGCCAGGGGACCCGCAGATACGCAGTATTTT.